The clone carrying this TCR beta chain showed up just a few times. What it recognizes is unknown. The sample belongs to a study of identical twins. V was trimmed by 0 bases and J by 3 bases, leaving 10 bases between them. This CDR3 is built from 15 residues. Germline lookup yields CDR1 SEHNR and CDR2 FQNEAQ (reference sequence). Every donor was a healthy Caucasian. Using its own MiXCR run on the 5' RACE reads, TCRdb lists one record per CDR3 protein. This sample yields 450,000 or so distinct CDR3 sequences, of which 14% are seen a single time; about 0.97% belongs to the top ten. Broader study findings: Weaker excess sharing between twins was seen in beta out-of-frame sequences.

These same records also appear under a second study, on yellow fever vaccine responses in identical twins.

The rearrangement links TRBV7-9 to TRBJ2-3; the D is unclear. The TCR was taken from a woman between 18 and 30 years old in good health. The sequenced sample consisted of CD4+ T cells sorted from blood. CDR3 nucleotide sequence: TGTGCCAGCAGCTTAGCGGGGATGACGACAGATACGCAGTATTTT. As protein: CASSLAGMTTDTQYF.